A selection of T cell receptor beta chains follows, all from one sample in a study of T cells in Graves' hyperthyroidism and ophthalmopathy. TCRdb re-derived calls from the multiplex PCR reads in MiXCR, one entry per CDR3 protein. This table holds about 480,000 distinct CDR3 sequences, 24% found once. The sample consisted of blood. The receptors here all came from a woman in her twenties or thirties with Graves' ophthalmopathy. Both conserved end residues are part of each CDR3. A D gene is named only where the DNA matches it firmly. Rows give clone size only sometimes, using once, few, many, or a class for an expanded clone.

size	V	D	J	DNA	CDR3
many	TRBV5-1	NA	TRBJ2-7	TGCGCCAGCAGCTCGGCAGGGCTCTACGAGCAGTACTTC	CASSSAGLYEQYF
NA	TRBV7-9	NA	TRBJ1-1	TGTGCCAGCAGCTTAGATCTCATTGGGAACACTGAAGCTTTCTTT	CASSLDLIGNTEAFF
NA	TRBV20-1	NA	TRBJ1-1	TGCAGTGCTAGGAGGGACGGGAACACTGAAGCTTTCTTT	CSARRDGNTEAFF
many	TRBV7-8	NA	TRBJ2-7	TGTGCCAGCAGCTTAGCGCGGTGGGGTCGGGACCCCGACTACGAGCAGTACTTC	CASSLARWGRDPDYEQYF
many	TRBV6-1	NA	TRBJ1-5	TGTGCCAGTCGAGATCAGGGGCTTGTTGGAAATCAGCCCCAGCATTTT	CASRDQGLVGNQPQHF
many	TRBV7-9	NA	TRBJ2-7	TGTGCCAGCAGCTTACTCGGGGGAAACTCCTACGAGCAGTACTTC	CASSLLGGNSYEQYF
many	TRBV7-2	NA	TRBJ2-7	TGTGCCAGCAGCTTAATCTCCTACGAGCAGTACTTC	CASSLISYEQYF
many	TRBV20-1	NA	TRBJ1-2	TGCAGTGCCAACGACAGGATCAACTATGGCTACACCTTC	CSANDRINYGYTF
NA	TRBV6-1	NA	TRBJ1-3	TGTGCCAGCACCCCTCGGGCAGGGCCTGGAAACACCATATATTTT	CASTPRAGPGNTIYF
once	TRBV27	NA	TRBJ1-5	TGTGCCAGCAGTCCCTCCACCGCTCTAGGGCAGCCCCAGCATTTT	CASSPSTALGQPQHF
few	TRBV12-3/TRBV12-4	NA	TRBJ2-7	TGTGCCAGCACCCGGGACCCAAAGGAGCAGTACTTC	CASTRDPKEQYF
many	TRBV7-9	NA	TRBJ2-5	TGTGCCAGCAGCCTGACCTGGACTACCCAAGAGACCCAGTACTTC	CASSLTWTTQETQYF
few	TRBV6-5	TRBD2	TRBJ2-7	TGTGCCAGCAGTTACCGCCTTGAGGGAGGGCCCTACGAGCAGTACTTC	CASSYRLEGGPYEQYF
many	TRBV6-5	TRBD2	TRBJ2-7	TGTGCCAGCAGCTACTCACGGGCGGGGGGCCACGAGCAGTACTTC	CASSYSRAGGHEQYF
many	TRBV7-8	NA	TRBJ2-5	TGTGCCAGCAGCCGGACAGTCCTCAAAGAGACCCAGTACTTC	CASSRTVLKETQYF
many	TRBV20-1	TRBD1	TRBJ1-2	TGCAGTGTTAAAGACAGGGACGGCTACACCTTC	CSVKDRDGYTF
NA	TRBV12-3/TRBV12-4	NA	TRBJ2-1	TGTGCCAGCAGCCCAGTTAGCACTGAGCAGCTCTTC	CASSPVSTEQLF
few	TRBV6-5	TRBD1	TRBJ2-7	TGTGCCAGCAGCTATAATAGACTCCAGGGGGTCTCCTACGAGCAGTACTTC	CASSYNRLQGVSYEQYF
many	TRBV10-2	NA	TRBJ1-1	TGCGCCAGCAGTGAGTCGAGCACTGAAGCTTTCTTT	CASSESSTEAFF
many	TRBV7-2	TRBD1	TRBJ2-7	TGTGCCAGCAGCTTTCAACCGGGACAGGGGAACGAGCAGTACTTC	CASSFQPGQGNEQYF
many	TRBV6-1	TRBD1	TRBJ1-5	TGTGCCAGCACACGGGACAGGGTGAGCAATCAGCCCCAGCATTTT	CASTRDRVSNQPQHF
many	TRBV12-3/TRBV12-4	NA	TRBJ1-5	TGTGCCAGCAGTTATATAAGGGGAGGAAGCAATCAGCCCCAGCATTTT	CASSYIRGGSNQPQHF
few	TRBV11-1	NA	TRBJ1-1	TGTGCCAGCACCTCCGGGACTGAAGCTTTCTTT	CASTSGTEAFF
many	TRBV20-1	TRBD1	TRBJ2-2	TGCAGTGCTAGAGATGGGGGACAGGTAGCACCCGGGGAGCTGTTTTTT	CSARDGGQVAPGELFF
few	TRBV11-1	NA	TRBJ1-1	TGTGCCAGCAGCTGGACAGCGGGGGCATCTGAAGCTTTCTTT	CASSWTAGASEAFF
many	TRBV7-2	NA	TRBJ2-5	TGTGCCAGCAGCTTCATGGGCGGGTACCAAGAGACCCAGTACTTC	CASSFMGGYQETQYF
once	TRBV11-2	NA	TRBJ1-1	TGTGCCAGCAGCTTTACCCACCCACCGAACACTGAAGCTTTCTTT	CASSFTHPPNTEAFF
many	TRBV6-5	NA	TRBJ1-5	TGTGCCAGCAGTCTACAGGGTCGTGGGGAGAATCAGCCCCAGCATTTT	CASSLQGRGENQPQHF
NA	TRBV5-1	NA	TRBJ1-1	TGCGCCAGCACCGACCCCCAGGGAAGGACTGAAGCTTTCTTT	CASTDPQGRTEAFF